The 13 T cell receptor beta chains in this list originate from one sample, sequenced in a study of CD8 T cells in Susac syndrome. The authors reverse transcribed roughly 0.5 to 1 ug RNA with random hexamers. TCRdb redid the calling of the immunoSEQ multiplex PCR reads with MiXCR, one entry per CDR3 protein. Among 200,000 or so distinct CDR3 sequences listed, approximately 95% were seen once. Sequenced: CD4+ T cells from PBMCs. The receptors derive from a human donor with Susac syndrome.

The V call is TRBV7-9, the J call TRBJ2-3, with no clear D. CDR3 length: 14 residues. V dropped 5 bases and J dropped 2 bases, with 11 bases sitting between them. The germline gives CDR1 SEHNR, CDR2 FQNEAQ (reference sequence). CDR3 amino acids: CASSPQRYTDTQYF. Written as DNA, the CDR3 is TGTGCCAGCAGCCCACAGAGATACACAGATACGCAGTATTTT.

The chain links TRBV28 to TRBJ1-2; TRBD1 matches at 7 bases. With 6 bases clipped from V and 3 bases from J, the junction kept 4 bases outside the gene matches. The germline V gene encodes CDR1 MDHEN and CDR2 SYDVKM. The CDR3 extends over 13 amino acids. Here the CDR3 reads CASRDRVHYGYTF. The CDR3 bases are TGTGCCAGCAGAGACAGGGTGCACTATGGCTACACCTTC.

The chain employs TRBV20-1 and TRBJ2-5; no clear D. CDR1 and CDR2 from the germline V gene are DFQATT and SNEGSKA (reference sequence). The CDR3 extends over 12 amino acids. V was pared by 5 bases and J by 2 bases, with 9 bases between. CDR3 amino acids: CSALTHQETQYF. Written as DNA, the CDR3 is TGCAGTGCTCTCACCCATCAAGAGACCCAGTACTTC.

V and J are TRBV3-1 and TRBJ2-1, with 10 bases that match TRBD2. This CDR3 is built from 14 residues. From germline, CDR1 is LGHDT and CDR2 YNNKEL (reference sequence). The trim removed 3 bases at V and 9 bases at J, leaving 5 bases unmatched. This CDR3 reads CASSHPSGGAEQFF. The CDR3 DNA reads TGTGCCAGCAGCCATCCTAGCGGGGGCGCTGAGCAGTTCTTC.

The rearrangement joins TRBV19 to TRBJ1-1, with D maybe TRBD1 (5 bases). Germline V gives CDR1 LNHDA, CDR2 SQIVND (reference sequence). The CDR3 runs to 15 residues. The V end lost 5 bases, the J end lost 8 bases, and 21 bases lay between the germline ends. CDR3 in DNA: TGTGCCAGTAGTGCCTCCGGGACGATCGGTCGCGAAGCTTTCTTT. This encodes CASSASGTIGREAFF.

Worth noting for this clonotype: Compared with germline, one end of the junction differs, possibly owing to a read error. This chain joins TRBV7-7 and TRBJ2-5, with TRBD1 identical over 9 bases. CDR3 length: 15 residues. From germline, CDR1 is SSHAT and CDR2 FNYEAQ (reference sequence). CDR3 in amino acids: CASSPGTGLQETQYF. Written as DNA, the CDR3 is TGTGCTAGCAGCCCAGGGACAGGGTTACAAGAGACCCAGTACTTC.

CDR3 in amino acids: CASSEQGIQTQYF. CDR3 sequence (DNA): TGTGCCAGCAGTGAACAGGGTATTCAGACCCAGTACTTC. The rearrangement uses TRBV6-1 and TRBJ2-5, with D perhaps TRBD1 (5 bases). The CDR3 runs 13 residues. Trimming pared 2 bases from V and 6 bases from J, leaving 10 bases between. The germline V gene has CDR1 MNHNS and CDR2 SASEGT.

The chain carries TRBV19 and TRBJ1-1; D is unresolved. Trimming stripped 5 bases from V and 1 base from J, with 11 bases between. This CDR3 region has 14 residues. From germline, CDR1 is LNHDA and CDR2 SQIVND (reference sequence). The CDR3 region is CASSPPLWNTEAFF. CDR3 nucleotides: TGTGCCAGTAGTCCCCCCCTGTGGAACACTGAAGCTTTCTTT.

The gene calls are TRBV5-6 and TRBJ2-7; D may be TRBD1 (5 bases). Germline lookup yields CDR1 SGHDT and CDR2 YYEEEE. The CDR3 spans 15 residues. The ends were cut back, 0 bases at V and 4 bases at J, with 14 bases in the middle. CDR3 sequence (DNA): TGTGCCAGCAGCTTGGGCCGCCAGGGATGGTACGAGCAGTACTTC. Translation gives CASSLGRQGWYEQYF.

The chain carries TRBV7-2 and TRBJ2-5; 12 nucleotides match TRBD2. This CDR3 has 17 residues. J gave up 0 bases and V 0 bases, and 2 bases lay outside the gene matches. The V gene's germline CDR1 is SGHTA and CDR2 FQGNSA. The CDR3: CASSLAPSGGDQETQYF. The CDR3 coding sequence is TGTGCCAGCAGCTTAGCGCCTAGCGGGGGGGACCAAGAGACCCAGTACTTC.

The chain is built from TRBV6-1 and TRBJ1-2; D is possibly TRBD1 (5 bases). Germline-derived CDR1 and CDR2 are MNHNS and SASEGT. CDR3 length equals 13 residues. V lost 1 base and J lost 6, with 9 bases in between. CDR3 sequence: CASSEVGGDGYTF. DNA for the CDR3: TGTGCCAGCAGTGAAGTTGGGGGTGATGGCTACACCTTC.

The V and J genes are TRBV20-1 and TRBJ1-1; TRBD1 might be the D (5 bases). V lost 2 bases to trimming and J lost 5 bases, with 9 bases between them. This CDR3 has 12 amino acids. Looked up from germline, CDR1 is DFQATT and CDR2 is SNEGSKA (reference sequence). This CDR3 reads CSARRGETEAFF. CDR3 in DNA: TGCAGTGCTAGAAGGGGAGAGACTGAAGCTTTCTTT.

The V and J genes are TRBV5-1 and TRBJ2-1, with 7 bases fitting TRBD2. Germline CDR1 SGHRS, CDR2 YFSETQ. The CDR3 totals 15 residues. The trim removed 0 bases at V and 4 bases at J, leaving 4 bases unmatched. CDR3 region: CASSLAAGMYNEQFF. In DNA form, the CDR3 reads TGCGCCAGCAGCTTGGCAGCGGGGATGTACAATGAGCAGTTCTTC.